This TCR beta chain emerged from a study of shared clonotypes between healthy human individuals. Overall study findings and caveats: Clonotypes shared by all four sorted-subset donors had higher generation probabilities than non-shared clonotypes. Memory subsets generally showed smaller estimated richness than naive subsets did. Naive CD4 clonotype sharing across several donors was approximately 5.2%.

On this clone: What it recognizes is unknown.

TCRdb's copy holds only in-frame clones and misses some; the assay was immunoSEQ multiplex PCR. The sample contains roughly 1,800,000 clones, about 94% of which appear only once. Terminally differentiated effector memory CD45RA+ cells were left out of the naive CD8 fraction, which was CD45RO-negative and positively selected for CCR7. The sequence was obtained from a man aged 18 to 30 in good health. Sequencing was carried out using naive CD8+ T cells sorted from blood.

CDR3 bases: TGTGCCAGCAGTTACGGGACCAGCTACACAGATACGCAGTATTTT. This translates into CASSYGTSYTDTQYF. The chain joins TRBV6-6 to TRBJ2-3; D possibly matches TRBD1 or TRBD2 (5 bases each). The V gene lost 2 bases and the J gene lost 2 bases, with 11 bases spanning the gap. CDR3 length: 15 residues. Germline V lookup: CDR1 MNHNY, CDR2 SVGAGI (reference sequence).